These 4 T cell receptor beta chains share one sample of origin, sequenced in a study of patients and donors after allogeneic stem cell transplantation. TCRdb re-analysed the RT-PCR reads in MiXCR, keeping a single row per CDR3 protein. The sample lists roughly 880,000 distinct CDR3 sequences; 18% were seen once. Sequencing used blood, either unsorted or a sorted T cell fraction (not recorded which). The receptors come from a human donor who was either an allogeneic HSCT recipient or a stem cell or donor lymphocyte infusion donor (not recorded which). It is not recorded whose cells these are; they may come from a transplant donor.

This clonotype was detected only a few times. The chain joins TRBV7-9 to TRBJ2-1; D gene ambiguous. This CDR3 has 12 residues. With 1 base removed from V and 9 bases from J, the gap between germline ends came to 7 bases. Germline lookup yields CDR1 SEHNR and CDR2 FQNEAQ (reference sequence). The CDR3 loop reads CASSLVAPEQFF. The CDR3 coding sequence is TGTGCCAGCAGCTTAGTAGCCCCTGAGCAGTTCTTC. The full variable domain, rest sourced from reference TRBV7-9 and TRBJ2-1, is DTGVSQNPRHKITKRGQNVTFRCDPISEHNRLYWYRQTLGQGPEFLTYFQNEAQLEKSRLLSDRFSAERPKGSFSTLEIQRTEQGDSAMYLCASSLVAPEQFFGPGTRLTVL.

This clonotype has just a few counts. This rearrangement joins TRBV11-3 to TRBJ2-1, with D perhaps TRBD2 (5 bases). CDR1 and CDR2 (germline): SGHNT, YENEEA. The V and J ends lost 0 bases and 9 bases respectively, with 9 bases between them. The CDR3 consists of 13 residues. CDR3 residues: CASSLDSRGEQFF. CDR3 DNA: TGTGCCAGCAGCTTAGACTCCCGGGGTGAGCAGTTCTTC.

The V gene is TRBV24-1, the J gene TRBJ1-2, with 7 nucleotides matching TRBD1. Germline V gives CDR1 KGHDR, CDR2 SFDVKD. The CDR3 has 16 amino acids. J was trimmed by 8 bases and V by 3 bases; bases with no gene match: 14. CDR3 sequence reads: CATSDPWGQRGGGYTF. CDR3 nucleotides: TGTGCCACCAGTGATCCCTGGGGACAGAGAGGTGGAGGCTACACCTTC.

This clonotype was seen a handful of times. The chain uses TRBV14 and TRBJ2-1; 8 bases align to TRBD2. The V and J ends lost 4 bases and 4 bases, in that order; junction bases with no gene match: 9. Germline CDR1 reads SGHDN; CDR2 reads FVKESK. The CDR3 is 16 amino acids. CDR3 DNA: TGTGCCAGCAGCCCCCTCCCGGGACTAGGTTACAATGAGCAGTTCTTC. Amino acid sequence: CASSPLPGLGYNEQFF.